This T cell receptor (beta chain) stems from a study of read filtering for tumor transcriptome and immune sequencing. Study context: Under ten patients were R-ISS I, approximately 15 were R-ISS II, roughly 7 were R-ISS III. Whole-transcriptome libraries were prepared after DNase treatment.

There are many counts of this clonotype. Its specificity is not known. Findings and caveats of the study: Roughly 79% of IR-seq clonotypes had one read, totaling about 3.5% of reads; RNA-seq: 74.6% and 44.6%.

The library was built from approximately 400 ng RNA with molecular barcoded adaptors for alpha/delta and beta/gamma chains. One entry per CDR3 protein, called by TCRdb with MiXCR from the reads. Of roughly 130,000 distinct CDR3 sequences in the sample, 10% to 15% are singletons; the top ten hold approximately 10%. The CDR3 extends over 16 amino acids. The ends were cut back, 1 base at V and 0 bases at J, with 10 bases in the middle. The specimen was a population of CD138-negative cells sorted from bone marrow. The TCR was taken from a donor older than 35 with multiple myeloma. The chain has TRBV12-3 or TRBV12-4 and TRBJ2-1; no firm D call. The CDR3 nucleotides read TGTGCCAGCAGTTTAGGGACCTCACTCTCCTACAATGAGCAGTTCTTC. Protein: CASSLGTSLSYNEQFF.